Listed here are 19 T cell receptor beta chains from one sample, sequenced in a study of CD8 T cells in ankylosing spondylitis (dated by TCRdb to about 2017). Receptors were amplified or captured by 5' RACE. TCRdb names Illumina HiSeq 2500 as the instrument used. TCRdb's own reprocessing of the public reads used fastp at Q25 and MiXCR and kept productive beta chains. When rows share a CDR3 protein, they turn into one entry using the most common DNA and genes. The sample table records about 360,000 distinct CDR3 sequences; more than 20% of these occur just once. Around 13% of the sample is held by the ten biggest clonotypes. The sample comprised blood, either unsorted or a sorted T cell fraction (not recorded which). These receptors came from a male donor with ankylosing spondylitis or in good health (not recorded which).

There are a few counts of this clonotype. The J gene is TRBJ2-2, the V gene TRBV6-4; the D gene is possibly TRBD1 (6 bases). CDR1 is MRHNA, CDR2 SNTAGT, per germline. V shed 4 bases and J shed 5 bases, with 8 bases lying between them. The length of the CDR3 is 13 residues. CDR3 sequence: CASSGGTTGELFF. CDR3 DNA: TGTGCCAGCAGTGGGGGGACAACCGGGGAGCTGTTTTTT.

The chain couples TRBV7-2 to TRBJ2-1; tentative D call: TRBD1 (6 bases). The CDR3 runs 14 residues. V was trimmed by 9 bases and J by 4 bases, leaving 16 bases between them. Germline CDR1 SGHTA, CDR2 FQGNSA. In DNA form, the CDR3 reads TGTGCCAGGACCAGGGGTTCCCGTTACAATGAGCAGTTCTTC. It is translated as CARTRGSRYNEQFF.

This clonotype appeared a single time. The chain employs TRBV20-1 and TRBJ2-1, with TRBD2 identical over 7 bases. This CDR3 has 17 residues. From germline, CDR1 is DFQATT and CDR2 SNEGSKA (reference sequence). The V segment lost 0 bases and the J segment 0 bases; nucleotides outside the gene matches: 8. The CDR3 spells CSARDSLAARSYNEQFF. The DNA for the CDR3 is TGCAGTGCTAGAGATTCTCTAGCGGCTCGCTCCTACAATGAGCAGTTCTTC.

This chain joins TRBV5-1 and TRBJ2-5; possible D gene TRBD2, 7 bases. The CDR3 extends over 16 amino acids. Trimming removed 0 bases at V and 4 bases at J, with 16 bases between. The germline CDR1 and CDR2 sequences are SGHRS and YFSETQ. The CDR3 loop is CASSLEIRGGTETQYF. Written as DNA, the CDR3 is TGCGCCAGCAGCTTGGAGATCAGGGGAGGGACAGAGACCCAGTACTTC. The full variable domain, in which reference TRBV5-1 and TRBJ2-5 provide the parts outside the CDR3, is KAGVTQTPRYLIKTRGQQVTLSCSPISGHRSVSWYQQTPGQGLQFLFEYFSETQRNKGNFPGRFSGRQFSNSRSEMNVSTLELGDSALYLCASSLEIRGGTETQYFGPGTRLLVL.

The rearrangement links TRBV30 to TRBJ2-5; possible D gene TRBD2, 6 bases. Germline CDR1 is GTSNPN and CDR2 is SVGIG (reference sequence). V lost 4 bases to trimming and J lost 5 bases, with 11 bases between them. The CDR3 is 12 residues long. The CDR3 reads CAWTSGEETQYF. The CDR3, as DNA: TGTGCCTGGACCTCGGGGGAGGAGACCCAGTACTTC. The variable domain in full, completed from reference TRBV30 and TRBJ2-5, reads SQTIHQWPATLVQPVGSPLSLECTVEGTSNPNLYWYRQAAGRGLQLLFYSVGIGQISSEVPQNLSASRPQDRQFILSSKKLLLSDSGFYLCAWTSGEETQYFGPGTRLLVL.

This sequence joins TRBV2 and TRBJ2-7; 7 nucleotides match TRBD2. Trimming took 7 bases from V and 3 from J; bases not matched to a gene: 6. The CDR3 runs to 13 residues. Looked up from germline, CDR1 is SNHLY and CDR2 is FYNNEI. In nucleotides, the CDR3 is TGTGCCAGCAAGGGGAGGGGAAGCTACGAGCAGTACTTC. It encodes CASKGRGSYEQYF.

This clonotype was recorded a few times. The V call is TRBV5-6, the J call TRBJ2-3, with 11 bases matching TRBD2. This CDR3 contains 15 residues. After removal of 4 bases from V and 6 bases from J, the junction contained 7 bases not matched to a gene. Germline V gives CDR1 SGHDT, CDR2 YYEEEE. CDR3 residues: CASSLMTSGDDTQYF. The CDR3 nucleotides are TGTGCCAGCAGCCTGATGACTAGCGGGGATGATACGCAGTATTTT. The full variable domain, in which reference TRBV5-6 and TRBJ2-3 provide the parts outside the CDR3, is DAGVTQSPTHLIKTRGQQVTLRCSPKSGHDTVSWYQQALGQGPQFIFQYYEEEERQRGNFPDRFSGHQFPNYSSELNVNALLLGDSALYLCASSLMTSGDDTQYFGPGTRLTVL.

The chain recombines TRBV29-1 with TRBJ2-7; perhaps TRBD2 as D (6 bases). This CDR3 is 14 amino acids long. Trimming left V 2 bases short and J 5 bases short, with 16 bases between. From germline, CDR1 is SQVTM and CDR2 ANQGSEA. DNA of the CDR3: TGCAGCGTTGAACGCTCGGCAGGGAGGAACGAGCAGTACTTC. It specifies CSVERSAGRNEQYF.

The chain links TRBV6-6 to TRBJ1-1; D unresolved. Germline values: CDR1 MNHNY, CDR2 SVGAGI (reference sequence). This CDR3 is built from 13 residues. V dropped 1 base and J dropped 5 bases, with 8 bases sitting between them. CDR3: CASSYLVGTEAFF. CDR3 in DNA: TGTGCCAGCAGTTACTTAGTGGGAACTGAAGCTTTCTTT.

The rearrangement links TRBV15 to TRBJ2-3; D might be TRBD1 or TRBD2, each matching 5 bases. CDR3 length: 15 residues. Trimming took off 3 bases at V and 1 base at J, with 11 bases between the two ends. Germline loops: CDR1 LNHNV, CDR2 YYDKDF (reference sequence). The CDR3 DNA is TGTGCCACCAGCAGTCTTGTGGGGGGCACAGATACGCAGTATTTT. Translated, it gives CATSSLVGGTDTQYF.

The chain uses TRBV4-1 and TRBJ2-1; D unresolved. This CDR3 comprises 17 residues. Germline CDR1 MGHRA, CDR2 YSYEKL. Trimming removed 1 base at V and 0 bases at J, with 13 bases between. The CDR3 region is CASSQVSGQSSYNEQFF. CDR3 in DNA: TGCGCCAGCAGCCAAGTTTCTGGCCAGAGCTCCTACAATGAGCAGTTCTTC.

This clonotype was detected a few times. This sequence joins TRBV5-4 and TRBJ2-3; 10 bases fit TRBD1. The CDR3 has 15 amino acids. The V and J ends lost 1 base and 4 bases, in that order; junction bases with no gene match: 3. Germline values: CDR1 SGHNT, CDR2 YYREEE (reference sequence). CDR3: CASSLTGQGSDTQYF. The CDR3 DNA reads TGTGCCAGCAGCTTGACGGGACAGGGGTCAGATACGCAGTATTTT.

This clonotype was seen just once. This sequence joins TRBV6-1 and TRBJ2-7; D unresolved. Germline loops: CDR1 MNHNS, CDR2 SASEGT. V gave up 6 bases and J gave up 2 bases, with 14 bases separating them. The CDR3 totals 14 residues. The CDR3 protein is CASSWATEPYEQYF. Here the CDR3 DNA reads TGTGCCAGCAGCTGGGCAACAGAACCCTACGAGCAGTACTTC.

In its sample, this clonotype was seen a few times. The V call is TRBV29-1, the J call TRBJ2-1; 8 nucleotides agree with TRBD2. The CDR3 covers 14 residues. V lost 4 bases, J lost 10 bases, and 12 bases stayed unmatched. CDR1 and CDR2 (germline): SQVTM, ANQGSEA. The CDR3 is CSVGWRGAQNEQFF. DNA for the CDR3: TGCAGCGTTGGGTGGCGGGGGGCCCAGAACGAGCAGTTCTTC.

To note about this clonotype: The junction departs from the called germline gene at one end, perhaps through a read error. This sequence joins TRBV7-7 and TRBJ2-1; 8 bases match TRBD2. CDR1 and CDR2 from the germline V gene are SSHAT and FNYEAQ (reference sequence). The CDR3 covers 13 residues. The CDR3 loop reads CASSNHGGGEQFF. The CDR3 coding sequence is TGTGCTAGCAGCAACCACGGGGGGGGTGAGCAGTTCTTC.

This clonotype was recorded a few times. One end of the junction does not line up with germline, which may come from a read error. The chain has TRBV7-7 and TRBJ2-3; the D is unclear. This CDR3 region has 15 residues. Germline CDR1 SSHAT, CDR2 FNYEAQ (reference sequence). CDR3 sequence reads: CASSTTTIPTDTQYF. CDR3 sequence (DNA): TGTGCTAGCAGCACCACCACTATACCCACAGATACGCAGTATTTT.

This clonotype has at least ten counts. The rearrangement uses TRBV6-5 and TRBJ1-1; D gene uncertain. Germline V gene lookup returns CDR1 MNHEY and CDR2 SVGAGI. Trimming took off 0 bases at V and 1 base at J, with 9 bases between the two ends. This CDR3 is 15 amino acids long. CDR3 in amino acids: CASSYSTTANTEAFF. The CDR3 DNA reads as TGTGCCAGCAGTTACTCGACCACAGCGAACACTGAAGCTTTCTTT.

This clonotype was seen more than once but under ten times. The chain combines TRBV10-1 with TRBJ2-7; TRBD1 agrees at 8 bases. Germline V lookup: CDR1 WNHNN, CDR2 SYGVQD (reference sequence). The CDR3 loop spans 14 amino acids. The V and J ends lost 3 bases and 9 bases, in that order; junction bases with no gene match: 10. The CDR3 region is CASSDPDRGGRQYF. In DNA form, the CDR3 reads TGCGCCAGCAGTGATCCCGACAGGGGAGGAAGGCAGTACTTC.

The rearrangement uses TRBV5-8 and TRBJ2-1; D is undetermined. CDR1 SGHTS and CDR2 YDEGEE come from the germline V gene. The CDR3 has 11 residues. V shed 3 bases and J shed 10 bases, with 8 bases lying between them. The CDR3 nucleotides are TGTGCCAGCAGCTCTTACCAAGAGCAGTTCTTC. Its translation is CASSSYQEQFF. Complete variable domain (other parts from reference TRBV5-8 and TRBJ2-1): EAGVTQSPTHLIKTRGQQATLRCSPISGHTSVYWYQQALGLGLQFLLWYDEGEERNRGNFPPRFSGRQFPNYSSELNVNALELEDSALYLCASSSYQEQFFGPGTRLTVL.